The 7 T cell receptor beta chains reported below all come from one sample, sequenced in a study of shared clonotypes between healthy human individuals. Measured with immunoSEQ multiplex PCR; TCRdb has only the in-frame clones, and not every one. The sample shows millions of clones, around nine tenths of them seen only once. Sequencing was done on a sample of naive CD4+ T cells sorted from blood. Specified subset: CD45RA+ positively selected. Receptors were obtained from a man between 18 and 35 years old in good health.

The J gene is TRBJ2-1, the V gene TRBV27, with TRBD1 identical over 8 bases. Trimming removed 5 bases from V and 0 bases from J; junction bases left unmatched: 6. The germline V gene has CDR1 MNHEY and CDR2 SMNVEV (reference sequence). This CDR3 is built from 16 residues. The CDR3 region has the DNA TGTGCCAGCAGTCTCAGGACAGGGAGCTCCTACAATGAGCAGTTCTTC. Residues: CASSLRTGSSYNEQFF.

J is TRBJ2-5 and V is TRBV7-9; weak D call: TRBD2 (7 bases). This CDR3 has 14 residues. In germline, CDR1 is SEHNR, CDR2 FQNEAQ (reference sequence). Trimming shortened V by 5 bases and J by 13 bases, and 23 bases separated the two germline ends. This CDR3 is CASSPPWTDPGGYF. CDR3 coding DNA: TGTGCCAGCAGCCCACCCTGGACAGACCCGGGGGGGTACTTC.

Regarding this clone: Other nucleotide sequences from this sample produce the same CDR3. The rearrangement uses TRBV18 and TRBJ1-2, with D possibly being TRBD1 (5 bases). Germline assignment: CDR1 KGHSH and CDR2 LQKENI. The length of the CDR3 is 14 residues. V was trimmed by 3 bases and J by 2 bases, leaving 10 bases between them. CDR3 in DNA: TGTGCCAGCTCACCGGCGGGGGGAAACTATGGCTACACCTTC. Protein sequence: CASSPAGGNYGYTF.

This chain connects TRBV6-1 to TRBJ2-5, with no clear D. This CDR3 contains 17 residues. Deletions cut 1 base from V and 2 bases from J, with 17 bases between. Germline assignment: CDR1 MNHNS and CDR2 SASEGT. The CDR3 loop is CASSEGWSAGIQETQYF. CDR3 nucleotide sequence: TGTGCCAGCAGTGAAGGCTGGTCGGCAGGCATTCAAGAGACCCAGTACTTC.

V and J are TRBV27 and TRBJ2-1; 8 nucleotides align to TRBD1. Trimming took 5 bases from V and 4 from J; bases not matched to a gene: 7. Looked up from germline, CDR1 is MNHEY and CDR2 is SMNVEV (reference sequence). This CDR3 is built from 15 residues. The DNA of the CDR3 is TGTGCCAGCAGTCCGGCAGACAGGGGATACAATGAGCAGTTCTTC. Translation: CASSPADRGYNEQFF.

V usage is TRBV27 and J usage is TRBJ1-1; D gene uncertain. Trimming removed 8 bases from V and 3 bases from J, with 13 bases in between. Germline V CDR1 and CDR2: MNHEY, SMNVEV (reference sequence). The CDR3 is made up of 13 amino acids. The CDR3 loop is CASGPGLYTEAFF. In DNA form, the CDR3 reads TGTGCCAGCGGGCCTGGTCTTTACACTGAAGCTTTCTTT.

The chain links TRBV18 to TRBJ1-6, with D possibly being TRBD1 (5 bases). The V gene lost 4 bases and the J gene lost 8 bases, with 15 bases spanning the gap. The CDR3 extends over 15 amino acids. Germline loops: CDR1 KGHSH, CDR2 LQKENI. CDR3 DNA sequence: TGTGCCAGCTCACGCGAGGGGATTTCGGATTCACCCCTCCACTTT. This encodes CASSREGISDSPLHF. The full variable domain, with the rest looked up from reference TRBV18 and TRBJ1-6, is NAGVMQNPRHLVRRRGQEARLRCSPMKGHSHVYWYRQLPEEGLKFMVYLQKENIIDESGMPKERFSAEFPKEGPSILRIQQVVRGDSAAYFCASSREGISDSPLHFGNGTRLTVT.